What follows are 32 T cell receptor beta chains derived from one specimen sequenced in a study of breast tumors, draining lymph nodes, adjacent tissues. TCRdb used MiXCR to reprocess the multiplex PCR reads, holding one entry per CDR3 protein. The table lists about 300,000 distinct CDR3 sequences, roughly 31% of them singletons. The lymph nodes were axillary draining lymph nodes from breast cancer patients. The source material was axillary lymph node tissue. The receptor set was obtained from a female donor with breast cancer. Some clones in this sample may be carry-over from other donors' samples.

This chain joins TRBV30 and TRBJ2-1; D perhaps matches TRBD2 (5 bases). This CDR3 comprises 12 residues. The V end lost 1 base, the J end lost 6 bases, and 7 bases lay between the germline ends. Looked up from germline, CDR1 is GTSNPN and CDR2 is SVGIG (reference sequence). CDR3 region: CAWSGTFNEQFF. CDR3 DNA sequence: TGTGCCTGGAGTGGGACTTTCAATGAGCAGTTCTTC.

V usage is TRBV25-1 and J usage is TRBJ2-3; the match to TRBD2 covers 8 bases. The CDR3 has 16 amino acids. The V and J ends lost 5 bases and 4 bases, in that order; junction bases with no gene match: 11. Germline V gene lookup returns CDR1 MGHDK and CDR2 SYGVNS. The CDR3 sequence is CASSLLGLGTSDTQYF. For the CDR3, the DNA is TGTGCCAGCAGTTTACTGGGACTAGGTACCTCAGATACGCAGTATTTT.

This clonotype was counted between two and nine times. A much larger clone differs from this one at a single base, so this may be a read error. J is TRBJ2-3 and V is TRBV5-4; weak D call: TRBD2 (7 bases). Trimming left V 4 bases short and J 4 bases short, with 10 bases between. Germline CDR1 reads SGHNT; CDR2 reads YYREEE (reference sequence). The CDR3 is 13 residues long. CDR3 amino acids: CASSPRGPDTQYF. The DNA for the CDR3 is TGTGCCAGCAGCCCGCGGGGGCCAGATACGCAGTATTTT.

This clonotype occurred a few times. The rearrangement links TRBV20-1 to TRBJ2-2; 9 positions match TRBD1. J was trimmed by 1 base and V by 0 bases; bases with no gene match: 12. Germline assignment: CDR1 DFQATT and CDR2 SNEGSKA (reference sequence). There are 19 residues in the CDR3. CDR3 residues: CSARDRDRVTLGNTGELFF. CDR3 DNA sequence: TGCAGTGCTAGAGATCGGGACAGGGTAACTTTAGGGAACACCGGGGAGCTGTTTTTT.

Regarding this clonotype: Since a much larger clone is just one base distant, this may be a read error. The CDR3: CASSHVIGELFF. The DNA for the CDR3 is TGTGCCAGCAGTCACGTGATCGGGGAGCTGTTTTTT. The J gene is TRBJ2-2, the V gene TRBV6-4; D remains unclear. V lost 5 bases and J 7 bases, leaving 8 bases between the germline ends. This CDR3 is 12 amino acids long. CDR1 is MRHNA, CDR2 SNTAGT, per germline.

This clonotype was counted many times. This chain joins TRBV10-2 and TRBJ2-1; 8 bases agree with TRBD2. The CDR3 spans 13 residues. With V trimmed by 9 bases and J by 14 bases, 15 bases remained unmatched. Looked up from germline, CDR1 is WSHSY and CDR2 is SAAADI. The CDR3 is CASSLGSGSAEFF. CDR3 bases: TGCGCCAGTTCTCTCGGCAGCGGGAGTGCGGAGTTCTTC.

The rearrangement links TRBV11-2 to TRBJ2-2; tentative D call: TRBD2 (5 bases). The CDR3 contains 18 residues. Trimming pared 6 bases from V and 1 base from J, leaving 21 bases between. Looked up from germline, CDR1 is SGHAT and CDR2 is FQNNGV. CDR3 loop: CASRARLTAVVNTGELFF. Written as DNA, the CDR3 is TGTGCCAGCAGAGCCCGGCTAACAGCGGTAGTGAACACCGGGGAGCTGTTTTTT.

This sequence joins TRBV27 and TRBJ1-6; TRBD1 agrees at 7 bases. Germline CDR1 reads MNHEY; CDR2 reads SMNVEV (reference sequence). The J segment lost 9 bases and the V segment lost 6 bases, leaving 14 bases of the junction unmatched. The CDR3 runs 16 residues. CDR3 in amino acids: CASRPPFGTESSPLHF. In nucleotides, the CDR3 is TGTGCCAGCAGGCCCCCATTCGGGACAGAGAGTTCACCCCTCCACTTT.

V is TRBV6-5 and J is TRBJ1-3; D not resolved. This CDR3 has 16 residues. CDR1 and CDR2 (germline): MNHEY, SVGAGI. V was pared by 4 bases and J by 0 bases, with 13 bases between. CDR3 region: CASSSWTSSSGNTIYF. CDR3 DNA sequence: TGTGCCAGCAGTTCCTGGACCAGTAGCTCTGGAAACACCATATATTTT.

For this clonotype: A much bigger clone sits one base away, suggesting this may be a read error. The V gene is TRBV9, the J gene TRBJ2-7; D unresolved. This CDR3 region has 14 residues. Germline CDR1 is SGDLS and CDR2 is YYNGEE. The DNA for the CDR3 is TGTGCCAGCAGCGTAGGATACCTTGGCTACGAGCAGTCCTTC. Its translation is CASSVGYLGYEQSF.

This clonotype was seen many times. The CDR3 DNA reads TGTGCCAGCAGCTCGGTAGCGGGAGAAGAGACCCAGTACTTC. Protein product: CASSSVAGEETQYF. The J gene is TRBJ2-5, the V gene TRBV7-3; 9 positions match TRBD2. CDR3 length: 14 amino acids. CDR1 and CDR2 from the germline V gene are SGHTA and FQGTGA. After removal of 4 bases from V and 3 bases from J, the junction contained 3 bases not matched to a gene.

This clonotype came up many times. The chain is built from TRBV6-2 or TRBV6-3 and TRBJ1-5; 8 positions match TRBD1. The CDR3 totals 14 residues. Germline loops: CDR1 MNHEY, CDR2 SVGEGT. The junction had 1 base not matched to a gene; V was cut back by 2 bases and J by 4 bases. CDR3 sequence: CASSYRQGNQPQHF. In nucleotides, the CDR3 is TGTGCCAGCAGTTACCGACAGGGGAATCAGCCCCAGCATTTT.

V gene TRBV10-3 combines with J gene TRBJ2-2; the D is unclear. The CDR3 length is 16 residues. V lost 3 bases and J lost 1, with 12 bases in between. Germline V CDR1 and CDR2: ENHRY, SYGVKD. CDR3 sequence reads: CAISEEGLGNTGELFF. The CDR3 DNA is TGTGCCATCAGTGAAGAAGGGCTAGGGAACACCGGGGAGCTGTTTTTT.

The chain is built from TRBV5-1 and TRBJ1-1; D uncertain. Between the trimmed V and J ends, which lost 0 bases and 6 bases, there was a span of 15 bases. Germline loops: CDR1 SGHRS, CDR2 YFSETQ. This CDR3 contains 15 residues. CDR3 DNA sequence: TGCGCCAGCAGCTTGGTGTGGGTGCCGCTCTCTGAAGCTTTCTTT. This encodes CASSLVWVPLSEAFF.

The chain couples TRBV7-8 to TRBJ2-1, with TRBD1 identical over 9 bases. Germline assignment: CDR1 SGHVS and CDR2 FQNEAQ. The V gene end was trimmed by 0 bases and the J gene end by 7 bases; junction bases not matched to a gene: 4. This CDR3 comprises 15 residues. The CDR3 spells CASSLAGQGRNEQFF. CDR3 sequence (DNA): TGTGCCAGCAGCTTAGCCGGACAGGGGCGGAATGAGCAGTTCTTC.

Many counts were recorded for this clonotype. The chain employs TRBV13 and TRBJ2-2; TRBD2 might be the D (5 bases). Trimming cost V 8 bases and J 6 bases, with 7 bases left between them. This CDR3 is 11 amino acids long. Germline V CDR1 and CDR2: PRHDT, FYEKMQ (reference sequence). CDR3 sequence: CASGRAGELFF. The CDR3 nucleotides read TGTGCCAGCGGGCGGGCCGGGGAGCTGTTTTTT.

The V and J genes are TRBV5-1 and TRBJ1-3, with a possible D match to TRBD1 (5 bases). Trimming cost V 0 bases and J 4 bases, with 14 bases left between them. The CDR3 totals 16 residues. Germline CDR1 reads SGHRS; CDR2 reads YFSETQ. The DNA of the CDR3 is TGCGCCAGCAGCTTGGACAGGACATACTTCGGAAACACCATATATTTT. Translated: CASSLDRTYFGNTIYF.

This clonotype was picked up many times. The chain employs TRBV11-2 and TRBJ1-5; D is undetermined. V was clipped by 5 bases and J by 5 bases, with 16 bases between them. The CDR3 is made up of 15 amino acids. Germline-derived CDR1 and CDR2 are SGHAT and FQNNGV. The CDR3 spells CASSTSRGADQPQHF. CDR3 nucleotide sequence: TGTGCCAGCAGCACCTCACGCGGAGCCGATCAGCCCCAGCATTTT.

This clonotype was detected ten times or more. The rearrangement joins TRBV12-3 or TRBV12-4 to TRBJ2-7; 9 bases are a match to TRBD2. V gave up 0 bases and J gave up 2 bases; unmatched junction bases: 11. CDR3 length equals 18 residues. Here the CDR3 reads CASSLARAGGISTYEQYF. DNA for the CDR3: TGTGCCAGCAGTTTAGCGCGGGCGGGAGGGATATCTACCTACGAGCAGTACTTC.

This clonotype was picked up many times. The V gene is TRBV5-1, the J gene TRBJ2-1, with D possibly TRBD2 on 5 matching bases. The CDR3 runs to 15 residues. V lost 0 bases to trimming and J lost 0 bases, with 7 bases between them. The germline gives CDR1 SGHRS, CDR2 YFSETQ. The CDR3 reads CASSLERTSYNEQFF. The CDR3 coding sequence is TGCGCCAGCAGCTTGGAGCGGACCTCCTACAATGAGCAGTTCTTC.

The table lists this clonotype with many counts. The V gene is TRBV10-1, the J gene TRBJ2-7, with D uncertain. V dropped 0 bases and J dropped 1 base, with 4 bases sitting between them. This CDR3 contains 13 residues. The germline CDR1 and CDR2 sequences are WNHNN and SYGVQD (reference sequence). CDR3 in DNA: TGCGCCAGCAGTGAGTCTGGTTCCTACGAGCAGTACTTC. Translating gives CASSESGSYEQYF.

The chain links TRBV6-1 to TRBJ2-3, with D tentatively TRBD2 (6 bases). The germline V gene encodes CDR1 MNHNS and CDR2 SASEGT. This CDR3 spans 14 amino acids. V was shortened by 6 bases and J by 4 bases, with 14 bases between the two germline ends. The CDR3 coding sequence is TGTGCCAGCAGGGGCGGGGCCCGTGCAGATACGCAGTATTTT. This gives the protein CASRGGARADTQYF.

This clonotype was counted many times. V is TRBV29-1 and J is TRBJ2-2; 14 positions agree with TRBD2. The CDR3 covers 14 residues. Trimming cost V 3 bases and J 7 bases; bases outside gene matches: 1. Germline V lookup: CDR1 SQVTM, CDR2 ANQGSEA. The CDR3 nucleotides read TGCAGCGTTGAGGGGACTAGCGGGGGCGGGGAGCTGTTTTTT. Protein product: CSVEGTSGGGELFF.

This clonotype showed up many times. The V and J genes are TRBV27 and TRBJ1-2; D possibly corresponds to TRBD1 (6 bases). The CDR3 is 13 residues long. V was shortened by 6 bases and J by 6 bases, with 14 bases between the two germline ends. Germline V CDR1 and CDR2: MNHEY, SMNVEV (reference sequence). Written as DNA, the CDR3 is TGTGCCAGCAGCCACCAGGGGAATAATGGCTACACCTTC. This gives the protein CASSHQGNNGYTF.

This clonotype appeared many times. The chain links TRBV20-1 to TRBJ2-7, with 10 bases lining up with TRBD1. Germline CDR1 and CDR2: DFQATT and SNEGSKA (reference sequence). V dropped 5 bases and J dropped 1; count of bases not matched to a gene: 11. The length of the CDR3 is 16 residues. CDR3 DNA: TGCAGTGCTGGCCGGGACAGGGGCCACGGGTCCTACGAGCAGTACTTC. Amino acids: CSAGRDRGHGSYEQYF.

Worth noting for this clonotype: One base away lies a much larger clone, so this may be a sequencing read error. The V gene is TRBV5-8, the J gene TRBJ2-3; D call uncertain. Trimming shortened V by 0 bases and J by 5 bases, and 13 bases separated the two germline ends. This CDR3 contains 15 residues. Germline loops: CDR1 SGHTS, CDR2 YDEGEE. This CDR3 is CASSLAGPVIDTQYF. CDR3 DNA sequence: TGTGCCAGCAGCTTGGCCGGACCAGTAATAGATACGCAGTATTTT.

On this clonotype: The junction shows a germline mismatch at one end, possibly a read error. The chain carries TRBV20-1 and TRBJ2-4, with D unclear. CDR1 and CDR2 (germline): DFQATT, SNEGSKA (reference sequence). The length of the CDR3 is 13 residues. The CDR3 spells CSAENERRNTQYF. DNA for the CDR3: TGCAGTGCTGAGAACGAGCGCCGTAACACTCAGTACTTC.

CDR3 region: CSAKSGQGYGYGYTF. The CDR3 nucleotides read TGCAGTGCTAAATCGGGACAGGGATATGGCTATGGCTACACCTTC. The chain joins TRBV20-1 to TRBJ1-2; 9 nucleotides agree with TRBD1. Per the germline V gene, CDR1 is DFQATT and CDR2 is SNEGSKA (reference sequence). This CDR3 has 15 residues. V was pared by 4 bases and J by 4 bases, with 10 bases of the junction left unmatched.

At least ten counts were recorded for this clonotype. J is TRBJ2-3 and V is TRBV20-1, with a weak D call TRBD2 (5 bases). CDR1 and CDR2 (germline): DFQATT, SNEGSKA (reference sequence). The CDR3 is 12 residues long. V was clipped by 6 bases and J by 4 bases, with 11 bases between them. The CDR3 bases are TGCAGTGCAGGGAGCGGAGCAGATACGCAGTATTTT. Amino acids: CSAGSGADTQYF.

This clonotype was found many times. The genes are TRBV2 and TRBJ1-2; TRBD1 is a possible D gene (6 bases). Per germline, CDR1 SNHLY and CDR2 FYNNEI. The CDR3 covers 12 residues. The germline V and J ends were trimmed by 6 bases and 2 bases, with 7 bases remaining between them. DNA for the CDR3: TGTGCCAGCAGGCAGGGGAACTATGGCTACACCTTC. Translating gives CASRQGNYGYTF.

This clonotype was counted only a few times. J is TRBJ1-3 and V is TRBV3-1; D possibly corresponds to TRBD1 (5 bases). CDR3 length equals 15 residues. Deletions cut 1 base from V and 1 base from J, with 8 bases between. Germline values: CDR1 LGHDT, CDR2 YNNKEL (reference sequence). CDR3 protein: CASSQVGHSGNTIYF. CDR3 in DNA: TGTGCCAGCAGCCAAGTAGGACATTCTGGAAACACCATATATTTT.

This chain links TRBV7-2 with TRBJ1-6; no clear D gene. The CDR3 covers 13 residues. Per the germline V gene, CDR1 is SGHTA and CDR2 is FQGNSA. V was shortened by 4 bases and J by 8 bases, with 9 bases between the two germline ends. The CDR3 DNA is TGTGCCAGCAGCTCCGACCTTGATTCACCCCTCCACTTT. Protein product: CASSSDLDSPLHF.